This entry lists 31 T cell receptor beta chains sequenced from one sample in a study of response to subunit inactivated influenza vaccine. TCRdb reprocessed the RT-PCR reads with MiXCR, giving one entry per CDR3 protein. The sample yields hundreds of thousands of distinct CDR3 sequences, 10% to 15% seen once. The sequenced sample was non-naive T cells sorted from PBMCs, obtained about 14 days before vaccination. All receptors derive from a man aged 50 to 59 who received an inactivated influenza vaccine.

As concerns this clonotype: Since a much larger clone is just one base distant, this may be a read error. This rearrangement joins TRBV11-2 to TRBJ2-7; 8 positions match TRBD2. The germline V gene encodes CDR1 SGHAT and CDR2 FQNNGV. The CDR3 runs 13 residues. In DNA, the CDR3 is TGTGCCAGCAGACTCCCGGGGGGGAACGAGCATTACTTC. This sequence encodes CASRLPGGNEHYF.

This clonotype was counted a single time. The chain uses TRBV19 and TRBJ2-2; 7 nucleotides agree with TRBD1. CDR3 length equals 15 residues. With V trimmed by 6 bases and J by 2 bases, 6 bases remained unmatched. The germline V gene has CDR1 LNHDA and CDR2 SQIVND (reference sequence). CDR3 sequence: CASSLDRVNTGELFF. Here the CDR3 DNA reads TGTGCCAGTAGCCTCGACAGGGTTAACACCGGGGAGCTGTTTTTT.

This clonotype was seen a few times. The V and J genes are TRBV27 and TRBJ2-3, with 7 bases identical to TRBD1. Losses at the gene ends were 5 bases for V and 0 bases for J; bases not matched to a gene: 14. The CDR3 is 18 amino acids. Per the germline V gene, CDR1 is MNHEY and CDR2 is SMNVEV (reference sequence). This chain's CDR3 is CASSPLTGQLVSTDTQYF. The CDR3 nucleotides are TGTGCCAGCAGTCCACTGACGGGACAGCTCGTTAGCACAGATACGCAGTATTTT.

The CDR3 here is CASRTGTGYSLHEQFF. The DNA for the CDR3 is TGTGCCAGCAGAACCGGGACAGGGTATTCTCTACATGAGCAGTTCTTC. This chain uses TRBV11-1 with TRBJ2-1; TRBD1 aligns across 9 bases. CDR1 SGHAT and CDR2 FQDESV come from the germline V gene (reference sequence). The CDR3 has 16 residues. The ends lost 6 bases at V and 8 bases at J; junction bases unmatched: 14.

This clonotype was seen more than once but under ten times. This rearrangement joins TRBV12-3 or TRBV12-4 to TRBJ2-1; either TRBD1 or TRBD2 may supply D (6 bases each). This CDR3 contains 14 residues. The V end was cut by 5 bases, the J end by 4 bases, with 12 bases between. CDR3 loop: CASSTTGAYNEQFF. The DNA of the CDR3 is TGTGCCAGCAGTACCACGGGGGCTTACAATGAGCAGTTCTTC.

This clonotype was detected many times. The genes are TRBV6-1 and TRBJ1-1; 7 bases fit TRBD1. CDR1 and CDR2 from the germline V gene are MNHNS and SASEGT. This CDR3 is 14 amino acids long. J gave up 1 base and V 8 bases, and 7 bases lay outside the gene matches. This chain's CDR3 is CASSLEGANTEAFF. Here the CDR3 DNA reads TGTGCCAGCTCCCTGGAGGGGGCGAACACTGAAGCTTTCTTT.

This clonotype was counted only a few times. This sequence joins TRBV7-9 and TRBJ2-1; 14 nucleotides line up with TRBD2. With V trimmed by 1 base and J by 7 bases, 3 bases remained unmatched. In germline, CDR1 is SEHNR, CDR2 FQNEAQ (reference sequence). The CDR3 is 16 residues long. CDR3: CASSLGWTSGRNEQFF. CDR3 in DNA: TGTGCCAGCAGCTTAGGCTGGACTAGCGGGAGGAATGAGCAGTTCTTC.

The sample holds many counts of this clonotype. This chain uses TRBV2 with TRBJ1-5; 7 nucleotides match TRBD1. The ends lost 7 bases at V and 6 bases at J; junction bases unmatched: 9. The CDR3 runs 14 residues. Germline CDR1 and CDR2: SNHLY and FYNNEI. For the CDR3, the DNA is TGTGCCAGCAAAAACAGGGGAGGGCTTCAGCCCCAGCATTTT. Protein product: CASKNRGGLQPQHF.

This clonotype was picked up many times. The CDR3, as DNA: TGTGCCAGCAGCTACGCGGGGACAGCCTCCTACAATGAGCAGTTCTTC. This sequence encodes CASSYAGTASYNEQFF. The rearrangement uses TRBV28 and TRBJ2-1; D possibly corresponds to TRBD1 (7 bases). Trimming left V 6 bases short and J 0 bases short, with 15 bases between. CDR3 size: 16 residues. The germline gives CDR1 MDHEN, CDR2 SYDVKM.

There are a few counts of this clonotype. J is TRBJ1-1 and V is TRBV7-8; 9 nucleotides align to TRBD1. V shed 5 bases, J shed 5 bases, and the junction held 9 bases outside the gene matches. This CDR3 has 15 amino acids. The germline CDR1 and CDR2 sequences are SGHVS and FQNEAQ. CDR3 in amino acids: CASSDPTGGRTEAFF. CDR3 coding DNA: TGTGCCAGCAGCGACCCGACAGGGGGAAGGACTGAAGCTTTCTTT.

This clonotype was detected a few times. This chain connects TRBV6-2 or TRBV6-3 to TRBJ1-1; TRBD1 might be the D (5 bases). The CDR3 consists of 13 residues. Trimming removed 7 bases from V and 7 bases from J, with 16 bases in between. The germline V gene has CDR1 MNHEY and CDR2 SVGEGT. This CDR3 reads CASIQPPGGEAFF. CDR3 coding DNA: TGTGCCAGCATTCAACCCCCGGGGGGTGAAGCTTTCTTT.

In this sample, this clonotype turned up a few times. This rearrangement joins TRBV20-1 to TRBJ2-1, with D unresolved. Deletions cut 0 bases from V and 5 bases from J, with 8 bases between. This CDR3 is built from 13 residues. The germline V gene has CDR1 DFQATT and CDR2 SNEGSKA (reference sequence). CDR3 sequence (DNA): TGCAGTGCTAGAGATCCACATGACAATGAGCAGTTCTTC. Amino acids: CSARDPHDNEQFF.

At least ten counts were recorded for this clonotype. The gene calls are TRBV7-9 and TRBJ2-7, with D perhaps being TRBD1 or TRBD2 (5 bases each). Germline loops: CDR1 SEHNR, CDR2 FQNEAQ (reference sequence). Deletions cut 3 bases from V and 0 bases from J, with 18 bases between. CDR3 length: 17 amino acids. The CDR3 DNA is TGTGCCAGCAGCTTTAGGGAGAACAGGCCGAGCTCCTACGAGCAGTACTTC. It codes for CASSFRENRPSSYEQYF.

In its sample, this clonotype was seen a few times. The chain couples TRBV12-3 or TRBV12-4 to TRBJ1-4; D remains ambiguous. The CDR3 covers 19 residues. V lost 8 bases and J 4 bases, leaving 29 bases between the germline ends. The CDR3 loop reads CASGSSFDGTREHNEKLFF. DNA of the CDR3: TGTGCCAGCGGTTCCTCTTTTGACGGAACCCGGGAACATAATGAAAAACTGTTTTTT.

This clonotype came up many times. The rearrangement uses TRBV25-1 and TRBJ2-2; D remains ambiguous. The germline CDR1 and CDR2 sequences are MGHDK and SYGVNS. The CDR3 has 15 residues. V was clipped by 0 bases and J by 4 bases, with 9 bases between them. CDR3 bases: TGTGCCAGCAGTGAATATGTGTGGGGCACCGGGGAGCTGTTTTTT. It translates to CASSEYVWGTGELFF.

This clonotype appeared a few times. The chain joins TRBV5-1 to TRBJ2-1; no clear D gene. This CDR3 is 14 amino acids long. The germline V gene encodes CDR1 SGHRS and CDR2 YFSETQ. The V end was cut by 5 bases, the J end by 0 bases, with 9 bases between. Here the CDR3 DNA reads TGCGCCAGCAGGAGCCAGAGCTCCTACAATGAGCAGTTCTTC. This translates into CASRSQSSYNEQFF.

This clonotype has a count of ten or more. The chain is built from TRBV20-1 and TRBJ2-1; D might be TRBD2 (5 bases). Trimming took 5 bases from V and 3 from J, leaving 14 bases between them. The CDR3 length is 14 residues. Germline loops: CDR1 DFQATT, CDR2 SNEGSKA (reference sequence). CDR3 sequence (DNA): TGCAGTGCTTTAGGGAGTTGGCTCTACAATGAGCAGTTCTTC. This codes for CSALGSWLYNEQFF.

This chain links TRBV20-1 with TRBJ1-4; a weak D match, TRBD1 (5 bases). Trimming shortened V by 0 bases and J by 1 base, and 18 bases separated the two germline ends. The CDR3 is made up of 18 amino acids. CDR1 DFQATT and CDR2 SNEGSKA come from the germline V gene (reference sequence). Written as DNA, the CDR3 is TGCAGTGCTAGAGAGCTGGGGGGAGGGGTTGGAACTAATGAAAAACTGTTTTTT. This codes for CSARELGGGVGTNEKLFF.

The gene calls are TRBV14 and TRBJ1-4; a weak D match, TRBD1 (6 bases). The CDR3 is 15 residues long. CDR1 and CDR2 from the germline V gene are SGHDN and FVKESK. Trimming removed 3 bases at V and 7 bases at J, with 15 bases between. CDR3 region: CASSHQGLSGEKLFF. CDR3 DNA sequence: TGTGCCAGCAGCCACCAGGGGCTCTCGGGTGAAAAACTGTTTTTT.

As to this clonotype: At one of its ends the junction is not consistent with the germline gene, which may arise from a read error. The chain is built from TRBV28 and TRBJ2-7, with 11 nucleotides matching TRBD2. Germline CDR1 is MDHEN and CDR2 is SYDVKM. The CDR3 loop spans 14 amino acids. As DNA, the CDR3 is TGTGCCACCAGTAGACTAGCGGGATCGTACGAGCAGAACTTC. Translating it yields CATSRLAGSYEQNF.

This clonotype was seen repeatedly, ten times or more. The chain carries TRBV7-9 and TRBJ2-3, with D possibly matching TRBD2 (6 bases). From germline, CDR1 is SEHNR and CDR2 FQNEAQ (reference sequence). The CDR3 spans 17 residues. V was trimmed by 5 bases and J by 4 bases, leaving 22 bases between them. The CDR3 is CASSPDRAIGEADTQYF. CDR3 DNA sequence: TGTGCCAGCAGCCCGGACCGTGCAATAGGGGAGGCAGATACGCAGTATTTT.

The chain couples TRBV28 to TRBJ2-3; 9 bases fit TRBD1. V trimming: 2 bases; J trimming: 2 bases; junction bases outside the gene matches: 8. Germline CDR1 reads MDHEN; CDR2 reads SYDVKM. The CDR3 runs to 17 residues. CDR3 residues: CASSLPGQGGPTDTQYF. The CDR3 nucleotides read TGTGCCAGCAGTTTACCGGGACAGGGAGGACCCACAGATACGCAGTATTTT.

This clonotype was seen more than once but under ten times. One end of the junction fails to match germline, which may point to a read error. The genes are TRBV7-7 and TRBJ2-2, with 8 nucleotides matching TRBD1. This CDR3 has 14 residues. Germline values: CDR1 SSHAT, CDR2 FNYEAQ (reference sequence). The CDR3 spells CASTAGGPTGELFF. The CDR3, as DNA: TGTGCTAGCACCGCAGGGGGCCCCACCGGGGAGCTGTTTTTT.

This clonotype came up a few times. V is TRBV11-2 and J is TRBJ2-4, with 13 bases that match TRBD2. Germline lookup yields CDR1 SGHAT and CDR2 FQNNGV. The CDR3 extends over 18 amino acids. With 6 bases clipped from V and 2 bases from J, the junction kept 10 bases outside the gene matches. Written as DNA, the CDR3 is TGTGCCAGCAGTTTTGACACTAGCGGGAGGGGGACCAAAAACATTCAGTACTTC. Residues: CASSFDTSGRGTKNIQYF.

This clonotype was counted a few times. The chain has TRBV3-1 and TRBJ2-5, with unresolved D. This CDR3 region has 12 residues. The germline gives CDR1 LGHDT, CDR2 YNNKEL (reference sequence). V was shortened by 0 bases and J by 6 bases, with 5 bases between the two germline ends. CDR3 residues: CASSQDHQTQYF. The DNA of the CDR3 is TGTGCCAGCAGCCAAGATCATCAGACCCAGTACTTC.

This clonotype was seen repeatedly, ten times or more. The chain joins TRBV6-5 to TRBJ2-3; TRBD2 matches at 10 bases. The CDR3 has 17 residues. CDR1 MNHEY and CDR2 SVGAGI come from the germline V gene. Trimming at V came to 4 bases and at J to 4 bases, leaving 11 bases not matched to a gene. DNA for the CDR3: TGTGCCAGCAGTTCCGATCGAGCGGGGGGGCCATCAGATACGCAGTATTTT. Residues: CASSSDRAGGPSDTQYF.

This clonotype has at least ten counts. A read error may produce the germline difference seen at one junction end. This rearrangement joins TRBV7-9 to TRBJ1-1, with 8 bases identical to TRBD1. The CDR3 is 14 amino acids. The germline gives CDR1 SEHNR, CDR2 FQNEAQ (reference sequence). The CDR3 coding sequence is TGCGCCAGCAGCTTGGGACAGGTGAACACTGAAGCTTTCTTT. Translation: CASSLGQVNTEAFF.

This clonotype was seen more than once but under ten times. The gene calls are TRBV20-1 and TRBJ2-1, with TRBD2 matching over 11 bases. The CDR3 contains 15 residues. Germline lookup yields CDR1 DFQATT and CDR2 SNEGSKA (reference sequence). Losses at the gene ends were 5 bases for V and 7 bases for J; bases not matched to a gene: 10. This CDR3 is CSAYLSSGGRNEQFF. The CDR3 region has the DNA TGCAGTGCTTACCTTTCTAGCGGGGGGAGGAATGAGCAGTTCTTC.

The CDR3 DNA reads as TGTGCCAGCAGTACCGCCGCAGGGGGCGGCAAGCAGTACTTC. It encodes CASSTAAGGGKQYF. The chain employs TRBV12-3 or TRBV12-4 and TRBJ2-7; 8 nucleotides align to TRBD1. The CDR3 is 14 amino acids. J gave up 8 bases and V 5 bases, and 11 bases lay outside the gene matches.

This clonotype was observed a handful of times. The V call is TRBV10-3, the J call TRBJ1-5; maybe TRBD1 (5 bases). Germline V gene sequence: CDR1 ENHRY, CDR2 SYGVKD. The ends were cut back, 2 bases at V and 3 bases at J, with 11 bases in the middle. This CDR3 is built from 15 residues. This chain's CDR3 is CAISETGGNNQPQHF. CDR3 nucleotides: TGTGCCATCAGTGAGACAGGCGGAAACAATCAGCCCCAGCATTTT.

This clonotype was seen a few times. A much larger clone sits a single nucleotide away, making a read error possible. Lacking the conserved final phenylalanine or tryptophan, this CDR3 likely reflects a read error. The chain uses TRBV12-3 or TRBV12-4 and TRBJ1-1, with 7 bases that match TRBD1. V was pared by 4 bases and J by 8 bases, with 4 bases of the junction left unmatched. The CDR3 consists of 12 residues. The CDR3 bases are TGTGCCAGCAGTTCCTCAGGGGGAGAAGCTTTCCTT. Its translation is CASSSSGGEAFL.